Listed here are 24 T cell receptor beta chains from one sample, sequenced in a study of blood T cell repertoires in COVID-19. Produced via immunoSEQ multiplex PCR; TCRdb's table is partial and in-frame only. The sample yields about 360,000 clones, about 89% seen once. The sequencing sample was made of PBMCs or T cells enriched from blood (not recorded which). These receptor sequences come from a man aged 35-49 years in a cohort exposed to, infected with or recovered from COVID-19 (not recorded which).

J is TRBJ1-2 and V is TRBV19, with D unclear. The V gene lost 5 bases and the J gene lost 0 bases, with 4 bases spanning the gap. CDR3 length equals 12 residues. CDR1 and CDR2 (germline): LNHDA, SQIVND (reference sequence). The CDR3 spells CASSDTNYGYTF. CDR3 DNA sequence: TGTGCCAGTAGTGACACTAACTATGGCTACACCTTC.

The chain has TRBV6-5 and TRBJ1-2; D gene unclear. The CDR3 contains 13 residues. Trimming removed 5 bases from V and 4 bases from J, with 11 bases in between. From germline, CDR1 is MNHEY and CDR2 SVGAGI. CDR3 DNA: TGTGCCAGCAGTATAGAGGAAGTCTATGGCTACACCTTC. Protein sequence: CASSIEEVYGYTF.

This chain connects TRBV7-9 to TRBJ2-3; 9 positions match TRBD2. V lost 5 bases to trimming and J lost 4 bases; unmatched junction nucleotides: 10. Germline lookup yields CDR1 SEHNR and CDR2 FQNEAQ (reference sequence). The CDR3 totals 16 residues. CDR3 sequence reads: CASSPATSGRADTQYF. CDR3 nucleotides: TGTGCCAGCAGCCCGGCGACTAGCGGAAGAGCAGATACGCAGTATTTT.

This clone has more than one count but fewer than ten. V is TRBV6-4 and J is TRBJ2-3, with TRBD1 identical over 9 bases. The ends lost 0 bases at V and 3 bases at J; junction bases unmatched: 4. Germline loops: CDR1 MRHNA, CDR2 SNTAGT. CDR3 length: 16 residues. CDR3 in amino acids: CASSDSQGAETDTQYF. The CDR3 coding sequence is TGTGCCAGCAGTGACTCACAGGGGGCCGAAACAGATACGCAGTATTTT.

V gene TRBV15 combines with J gene TRBJ2-1, with D unresolved. V was shortened by 2 bases and J by 8 bases, with 7 bases between the two germline ends. This CDR3 comprises 12 residues. Germline V gives CDR1 LNHNV, CDR2 YYDKDF (reference sequence). The CDR3 nucleotides are TGTGCCACCAGCAGAACAATCCATGAGCAGTTCTTC. This sequence encodes CATSRTIHEQFF.

V usage is TRBV7-3 and J usage is TRBJ2-1; 13 bases align to TRBD2. Trimming took 5 bases from V and 12 from J; bases not matched to a gene: 7. The CDR3 extends over 14 amino acids. Germline CDR1 SGHTA, CDR2 FQGTGA. The chain's CDR3 is CASSLGLAGSGQFF. CDR3 coding DNA: TGTGCCAGCAGCCTGGGACTAGCGGGATCGGGGCAGTTCTTC.

The rearrangement links TRBV7-2 to TRBJ2-5, with 7 bases fitting TRBD1. Germline V gene lookup returns CDR1 SGHTA and CDR2 FQGNSA. CDR3 size: 15 residues. J lost 8 bases, V lost 6 bases, and 15 bases had no gene match. The CDR3 protein is CASSSGTVTSRTQYF. The DNA of the CDR3 is TGTGCCAGCAGTTCCGGGACAGTTACTTCCCGTACCCAGTACTTC.

This chain joins TRBV27 and TRBJ2-1, with 12 bases aligning to TRBD2. Germline V gene lookup returns CDR1 MNHEY and CDR2 SMNVEV (reference sequence). With 6 bases clipped from V and 0 bases from J, the junction kept 12 bases outside the gene matches. The CDR3 contains 19 residues. CDR3: CASSSLAGGPAFSYNEQFF. In nucleotides, the CDR3 is TGTGCCAGCAGCTCTCTAGCGGGAGGGCCCGCCTTCTCCTACAATGAGCAGTTCTTC.

The chain employs TRBV19 and TRBJ1-5; D possibly corresponds to TRBD1 (6 bases). Germline loops: CDR1 LNHDA, CDR2 SQIVND (reference sequence). There are 12 residues in the CDR3. The ends were cut back, 4 bases at V and 11 bases at J, with 12 bases in the middle. DNA for the CDR3: TGTGCCAGTAGTAGCAGGGACACGTCCCAGCATTTT. Translated, it gives CASSSRDTSQHF.

The chain is built from TRBV3-1 (or the pseudogene TRBV3-2) and TRBJ2-1, with D maybe TRBD2 (5 bases). V was shortened by 4 bases and J by 8 bases, with 15 bases between the two germline ends. The germline gives CDR1 LGHDT, CDR2 YNNKEL (reference sequence). The CDR3 length is 14 residues. In DNA, the CDR3 is TGTGCCAGCAGCCCCGAGTCGGGGTCGGATGAGCAGTTCTTC. It is translated as CASSPESGSDEQFF.

V usage is TRBV24-1 and J usage is TRBJ2-3, with 7 bases that match TRBD1. Germline lookup yields CDR1 KGHDR and CDR2 SFDVKD. J was trimmed by 3 bases and V by 6 bases; bases with no gene match: 8. The CDR3 sequence is 15 residues long. The chain's CDR3 is CATSSSGQVTDTQYF. The CDR3 DNA sequence: TGTGCCACCAGTTCCTCCGGACAGGTAACAGATACGCAGTATTTT.

The gene calls are TRBV19 and TRBJ1-4; 10 positions agree with TRBD1. Germline assignment: CDR1 LNHDA and CDR2 SQIVND (reference sequence). V shed 3 bases and J 7 bases; nucleotides not matched to a gene: 5. The CDR3 length is 15 residues. The CDR3 DNA follows: TGTGCCAGTAGTATCACGACAGGGGGCAGTGAAAAACTGTTTTTT. It translates to CASSITTGGSEKLFF.

J is TRBJ2-1 and V is TRBV28, with 9 bases matching TRBD1. In germline, CDR1 is MDHEN, CDR2 SYDVKM. Losses at the gene ends were 6 bases for V and 4 bases for J; bases not matched to a gene: 7. This CDR3 is built from 15 residues. The CDR3 DNA is TGTGCCAGCAGCCTTGGGGACAGGGCTTACAATGAGCAGTTCTTC. Residues: CASSLGDRAYNEQFF.

V is TRBV18 and J is TRBJ2-7, with TRBD1 matching over 9 bases. CDR1 KGHSH and CDR2 LQKENI come from the germline V gene. Trimming took 6 bases from V and 7 from J; bases not matched to a gene: 7. This CDR3 is 13 amino acids long. CDR3 loop: CASSGQGGLEQYF. CDR3 DNA: TGTGCCAGCTCGGGACAGGGTGGCTTGGAGCAGTACTTC.

This chain uses TRBV5-1 with TRBJ2-5, with a weak D call TRBD2 (6 bases). With 4 bases removed from V and 0 bases from J, the gap between germline ends came to 16 bases. CDR3 length equals 16 residues. Germline lookup yields CDR1 SGHRS and CDR2 YFSETQ. The CDR3 loop is CASSNGGYGYQETQYF. The CDR3 nucleotides read TGCGCCAGCAGCAACGGAGGGTACGGGTACCAAGAGACCCAGTACTTC.

This clone was seen once. The chain employs TRBV28 and TRBJ2-3, with 7 bases lining up with TRBD2. This CDR3 has 16 residues. CDR1 MDHEN and CDR2 SYDVKM come from the germline V gene. J was trimmed by 7 bases and V by 5 bases; bases with no gene match: 15. This CDR3 is CASSGPSGPELYTQYF. The DNA of the CDR3 is TGTGCCAGCAGTGGACCTAGCGGCCCAGAACTCTATACGCAGTATTTT. The full variable domain, completed using reference TRBV28 and TRBJ2-3, is DVKVTQSSRYLVKRTGEKVFLECVQDMDHENMFWYRQDPGLGLRLIYFSYDVKMKEKGDIPEGYSVSREKKERFSLILESASTNQTSMYLCASSGPSGPELYTQYFGPGTRLTVL.

This clone is a singleton in its sample. The chain links TRBV10-1 to TRBJ2-7; D is undetermined. This CDR3 has 16 residues. CDR1 is WNHNN and CDR2 is SYGVQD in the germline V gene (reference sequence). V was pared by 2 bases and J by 2 bases, with 16 bases between. CDR3 in DNA: TGCGCCAGCAGTGAGATGATGTCAAACTACCCCTACGAGCAGTACTTC. Its protein product is CASSEMMSNYPYEQYF.

The gene calls are TRBV7-8 and TRBJ2-5; D call uncertain. The CDR3 spans 14 residues. The V gene's germline CDR1 is SGHVS and CDR2 FQNEAQ. V lost 7 bases to trimming and J lost 4 bases, with 16 bases between them. The CDR3 region has the DNA TGTGCCAGCACCTCGTCTGGCGGTAGAGAGACCCAGTACTTC. Its protein product is CASTSSGGRETQYF.

The V and J genes are TRBV7-2 and TRBJ2-1, with 9 bases identical to TRBD1. Unmatched junction bases numbered 5, after V lost 4 bases and J lost 7 bases. This CDR3 contains 14 residues. Germline CDR1 is SGHTA and CDR2 is FQGNSA. The DNA of the CDR3 is TGTGCCAGCAGCTCCTCGACAGGGGGAAATGAGCAGTTCTTC. Encoded protein: CASSSSTGGNEQFF.

The table lists this clone with a few counts. One end of the junction is discordant with germline, which a read error may explain. CDR3 DNA sequence: TGTGCCAGCAGTGAATTACGGGGGAGGCAAGTGACCCAGTACTTC. The encoded protein is CASSELRGRQVTQYF. The rearrangement joins TRBV6-1 to TRBJ2-5; TRBD2 might be the D (6 bases). This CDR3 contains 15 residues. Per germline, CDR1 MNHNS and CDR2 SASEGT.

This chain links TRBV6-5 with TRBJ1-3; D is possibly TRBD1 (6 bases). The CDR3 covers 15 residues. The germline gives CDR1 MNHEY, CDR2 SVGAGI. Deletions cut 6 bases from V and 0 bases from J, with 12 bases between. CDR3 region: CASSKGGVSGNTIYF. DNA of the CDR3: TGTGCCAGCAGCAAAGGGGGAGTCTCTGGAAACACCATATATTTT.

The rearrangement joins TRBV18 to TRBJ1-2, with D perhaps matching TRBD1 (5 bases). Germline V gives CDR1 KGHSH, CDR2 LQKENI. The CDR3 has 14 amino acids. The germline V and J ends were trimmed by 0 bases and 8 bases, with 13 bases remaining between them. The CDR3 sequence: CASSPPGLPEGYTF. The CDR3 DNA follows: TGTGCCAGCTCACCACCGGGACTCCCGGAAGGCTACACCTTC.

The V gene is TRBV12-5, the J gene TRBJ1-2; TRBD1 agrees at 10 bases. This CDR3 comprises 17 residues. CDR1 LGHNT and CDR2 FRNRAP come from the germline V gene. V trimming: 0 bases; J trimming: 13 bases; junction bases outside the gene matches: 17. The CDR3 DNA sequence: TGTGCTAGTGGTTTGGTTATCGGGACAGGGGATCCCTTTGCGTTCACCTTC. This gives the protein CASGLVIGTGDPFAFTF.

This chain links TRBV5-4 with TRBJ2-2, with 10 positions matching TRBD2. CDR1 is SGHNT, CDR2 YYREEE, per germline (reference sequence). Unmatched junction bases numbered 19, after V lost 3 bases and J lost 17 bases. CDR3 size: 16 residues. For the CDR3, the DNA is TGTGCCAGCAGCTCTACTAGCGGGACTACACCGGGGACCTACTTTTTT. Residues: CASSSTSGTTPGTYFF.